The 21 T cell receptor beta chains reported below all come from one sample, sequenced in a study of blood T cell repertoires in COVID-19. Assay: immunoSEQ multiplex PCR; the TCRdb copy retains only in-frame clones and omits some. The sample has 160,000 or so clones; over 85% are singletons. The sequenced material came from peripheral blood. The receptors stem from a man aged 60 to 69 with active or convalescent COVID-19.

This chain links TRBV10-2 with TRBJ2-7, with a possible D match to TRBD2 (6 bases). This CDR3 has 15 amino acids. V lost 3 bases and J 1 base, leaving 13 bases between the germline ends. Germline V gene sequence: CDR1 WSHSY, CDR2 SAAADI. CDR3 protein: CASSEYGTVSYEQYF. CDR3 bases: TGCGCCAGCAGTGAATACGGGACTGTTTCCTACGAGCAGTACTTC.

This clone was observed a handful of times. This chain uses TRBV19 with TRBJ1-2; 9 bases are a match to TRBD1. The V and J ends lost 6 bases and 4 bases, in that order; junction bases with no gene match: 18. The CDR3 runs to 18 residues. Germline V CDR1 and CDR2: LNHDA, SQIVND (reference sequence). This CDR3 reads CASSPTPGQGGTGYGYTF. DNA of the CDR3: TGTGCCAGTAGCCCTACACCGGGACAGGGAGGTACTGGCTATGGCTACACCTTC.

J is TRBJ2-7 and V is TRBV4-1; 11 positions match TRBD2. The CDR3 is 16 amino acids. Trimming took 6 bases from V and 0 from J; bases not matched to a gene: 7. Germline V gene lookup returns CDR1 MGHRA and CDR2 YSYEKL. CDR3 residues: CASSPSGGLSSYEQYF. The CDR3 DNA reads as TGCGCCAGCAGTCCTAGCGGGGGGTTAAGCTCCTACGAGCAGTACTTC.

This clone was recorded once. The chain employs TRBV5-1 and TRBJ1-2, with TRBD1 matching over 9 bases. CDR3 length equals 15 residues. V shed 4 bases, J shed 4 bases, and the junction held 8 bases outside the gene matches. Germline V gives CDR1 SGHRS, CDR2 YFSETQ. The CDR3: CASSVTGGGIYGYTF. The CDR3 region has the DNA TGCGCCAGCAGCGTGACAGGGGGTGGGATCTATGGCTACACCTTC.

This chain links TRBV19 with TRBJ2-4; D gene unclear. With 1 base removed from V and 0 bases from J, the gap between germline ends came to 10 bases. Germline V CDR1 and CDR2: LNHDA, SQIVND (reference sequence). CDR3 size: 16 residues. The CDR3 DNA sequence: TGTGCCAGTAGTATAGCCGCGACGGGAGCCAAAAACATTCAGTACTTC. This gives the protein CASSIAATGAKNIQYF. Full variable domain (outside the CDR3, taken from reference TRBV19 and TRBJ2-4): DGGITQSPKYLFRKEGQNVTLSCEQNLNHDAMYWYRQDPGQGLRLIYYSQIVNDFQKGDIAEGYSVSREKKESFPLTVTSAQKNPTAFYLCASSIAATGAKNIQYFGAGTRLSVL.

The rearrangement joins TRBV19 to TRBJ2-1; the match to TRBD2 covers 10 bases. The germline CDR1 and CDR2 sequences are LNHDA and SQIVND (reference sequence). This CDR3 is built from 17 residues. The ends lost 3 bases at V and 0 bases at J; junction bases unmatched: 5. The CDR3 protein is CASSILAGGRSYNEQFF. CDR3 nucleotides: TGTGCCAGTAGTATTTTAGCGGGGGGCCGCTCCTACAATGAGCAGTTCTTC. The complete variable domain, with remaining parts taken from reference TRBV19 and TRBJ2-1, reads DGGITQSPKYLFRKEGQNVTLSCEQNLNHDAMYWYRQDPGQGLRLIYYSQIVNDFQKGDIAEGYSVSREKKESFPLTVTSAQKNPTAFYLCASSILAGGRSYNEQFFGPGTRLTVL.

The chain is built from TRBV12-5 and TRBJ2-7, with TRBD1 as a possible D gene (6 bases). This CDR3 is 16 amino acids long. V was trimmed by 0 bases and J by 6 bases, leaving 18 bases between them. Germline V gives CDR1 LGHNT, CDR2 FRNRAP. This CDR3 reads CASGLVLPGHRSEQYF. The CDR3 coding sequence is TGTGCTAGTGGTTTGGTACTCCCGGGACATAGGAGCGAGCAGTACTTC.

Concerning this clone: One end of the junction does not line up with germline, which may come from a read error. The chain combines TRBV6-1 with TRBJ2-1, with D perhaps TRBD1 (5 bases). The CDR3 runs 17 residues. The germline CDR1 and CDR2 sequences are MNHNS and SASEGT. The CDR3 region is CASSEAFATVPYNEQFF. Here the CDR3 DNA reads TGTGCCAGCAGCGAAGCCTTTGCGACAGTACCATACAATGAGCAGTTCTTC.

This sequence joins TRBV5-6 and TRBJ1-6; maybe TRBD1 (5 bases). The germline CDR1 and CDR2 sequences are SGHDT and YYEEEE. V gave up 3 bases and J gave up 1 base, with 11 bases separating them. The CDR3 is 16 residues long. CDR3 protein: CASSSSGGSYNSPLHF. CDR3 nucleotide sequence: TGTGCCAGCAGCTCCTCGGGGGGGTCCTATAATTCACCCCTCCACTTT.

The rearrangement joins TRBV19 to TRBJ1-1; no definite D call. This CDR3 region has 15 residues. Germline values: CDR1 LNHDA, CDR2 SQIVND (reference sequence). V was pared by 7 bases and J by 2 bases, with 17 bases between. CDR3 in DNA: TGTGCCAGTACCGCGGATCAAGGAGTTAACACTGAAGCTTTCTTT. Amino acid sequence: CASTADQGVNTEAFF.

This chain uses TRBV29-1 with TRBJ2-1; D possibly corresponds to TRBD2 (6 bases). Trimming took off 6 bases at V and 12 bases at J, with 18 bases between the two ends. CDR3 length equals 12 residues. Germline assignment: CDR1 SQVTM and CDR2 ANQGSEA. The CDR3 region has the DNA TGCAGCGTCGCCCGAGAGCCCGGGGGGCAGTTCTTC. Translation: CSVAREPGGQFF.

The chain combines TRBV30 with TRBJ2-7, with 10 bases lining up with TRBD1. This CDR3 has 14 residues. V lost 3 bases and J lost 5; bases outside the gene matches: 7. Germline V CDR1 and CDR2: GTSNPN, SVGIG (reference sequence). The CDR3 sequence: CAWRGGQGVHEQYF. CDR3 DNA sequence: TGTGCCTGGAGGGGAGGACAGGGGGTACACGAGCAGTACTTC.

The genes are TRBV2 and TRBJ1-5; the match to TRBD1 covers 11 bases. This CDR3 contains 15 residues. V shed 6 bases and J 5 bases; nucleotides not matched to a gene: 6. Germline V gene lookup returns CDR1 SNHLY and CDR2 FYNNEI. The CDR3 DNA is TGTGCCAGCAGACTCCGGGACAGGGGGGATCAGCCCCAGCATTTT. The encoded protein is CASRLRDRGDQPQHF. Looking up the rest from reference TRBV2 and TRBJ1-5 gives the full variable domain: EPEVTQTPSHQVTQMGQEVILRCVPISNHLYFYWYRQILGQKVEFLVSFYNNEISEKSEIFDDQFSVERPDGSNFTLKIRSTKLEDSAMYFCASRLRDRGDQPQHFGDGTRLSIL.

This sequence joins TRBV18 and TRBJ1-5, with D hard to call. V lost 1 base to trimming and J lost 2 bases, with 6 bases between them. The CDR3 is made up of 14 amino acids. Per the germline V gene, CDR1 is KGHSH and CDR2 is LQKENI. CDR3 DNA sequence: TGTGCCAGCTCACCACTGGAGGGCAATCAGCCCCAGCATTTT. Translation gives CASSPLEGNQPQHF.

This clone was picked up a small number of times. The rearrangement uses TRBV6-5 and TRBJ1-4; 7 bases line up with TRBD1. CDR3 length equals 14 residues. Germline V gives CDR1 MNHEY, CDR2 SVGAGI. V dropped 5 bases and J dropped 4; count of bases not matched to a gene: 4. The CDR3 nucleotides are TGTGCCAGCAGTATAGGACAGGATAATGAAAAACTGTTTTTT. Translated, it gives CASSIGQDNEKLFF.

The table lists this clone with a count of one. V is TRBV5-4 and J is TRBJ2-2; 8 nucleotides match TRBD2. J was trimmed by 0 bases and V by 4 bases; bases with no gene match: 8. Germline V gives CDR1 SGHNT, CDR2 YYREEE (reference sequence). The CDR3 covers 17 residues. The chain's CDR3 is CASSLSGALANTGELFF. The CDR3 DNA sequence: TGTGCCAGCAGCCTTAGCGGGGCTCTCGCGAACACCGGGGAGCTGTTTTTT.

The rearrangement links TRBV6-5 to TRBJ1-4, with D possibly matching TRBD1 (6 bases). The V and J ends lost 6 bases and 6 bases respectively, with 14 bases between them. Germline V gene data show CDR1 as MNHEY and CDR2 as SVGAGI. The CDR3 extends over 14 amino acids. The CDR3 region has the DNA TGTGCCAGCAGACCAGGGGCGCCCGATGAAAAACTGTTTTTT. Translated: CASRPGAPDEKLFF.

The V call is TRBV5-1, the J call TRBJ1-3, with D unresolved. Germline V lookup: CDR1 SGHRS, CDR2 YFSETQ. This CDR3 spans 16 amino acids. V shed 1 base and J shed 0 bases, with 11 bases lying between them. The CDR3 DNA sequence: TGCGCCAGCAGCTTGAACAGACGAAGCTCTGGAAACACCATATATTTT. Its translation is CASSLNRRSSGNTIYF.

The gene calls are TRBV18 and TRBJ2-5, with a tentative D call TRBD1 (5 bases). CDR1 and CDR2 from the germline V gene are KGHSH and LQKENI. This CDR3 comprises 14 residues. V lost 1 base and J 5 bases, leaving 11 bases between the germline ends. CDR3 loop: CASSPLRVWETQYF. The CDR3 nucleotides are TGTGCCAGCTCACCACTCAGGGTTTGGGAGACCCAGTACTTC.

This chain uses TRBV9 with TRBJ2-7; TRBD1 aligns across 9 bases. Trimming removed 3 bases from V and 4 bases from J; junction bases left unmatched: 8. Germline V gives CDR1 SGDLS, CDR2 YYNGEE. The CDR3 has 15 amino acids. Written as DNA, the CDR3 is TGTGCCAGCAGCGCGAGTCACAGGGGGCCGTACGAGCAGTACTTC. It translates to CASSASHRGPYEQYF.

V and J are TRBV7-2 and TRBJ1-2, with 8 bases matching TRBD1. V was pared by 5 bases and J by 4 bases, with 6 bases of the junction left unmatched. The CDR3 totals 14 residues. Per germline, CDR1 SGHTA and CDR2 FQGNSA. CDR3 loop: CASSTGTGVYGYTF. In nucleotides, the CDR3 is TGTGCCAGCAGCACCGGGACAGGAGTCTATGGCTACACCTTC.